One T cell receptor beta chain is described in this entry. Antigen unknown. V was pared by 0 bases and J by 2 bases, with 17 bases between. The CDR3 extends over 17 amino acids. In germline, CDR1 is LNHNV, CDR2 YYDKDF (reference sequence). This sample stems from a study of cytomegalovirus exposure and HLA in healthy donors. With 60 Vbeta and 13 Jbeta primers, the PCR was carried out. Here immunoSEQ multiplex PCR was the method, and the copy in TCRdb shows in-frame clones only, minus some. The repertoire holds roughly 60,000 clones, with 70% to 75% as singletons. Donors counted as nominally healthy when sampled, yet unrecorded immune exposures were likely. General study results and limits: Altogether, around 160 TCR beta chains were recorded as cytomegalovirus-associated. Immune exposure data for these donors was limited to CMV serostatus.

Material: PBMCs. The chain combines TRBV15 with TRBJ2-7; possible D gene TRBD2, 6 bases. This TCR was recovered from a woman between 25 and 40 years old in good health and CMV-seronegative. CDR3 DNA sequence: TGTGCCACCAGCAGAGAGGCAGCGGGTGATGGAACCTACGAGCAGTACTTC. Protein product: CATSREAAGDGTYEQYF.